This is a list of T cell receptor beta chains from one sample in a study of cytomegalovirus exposure and HLA in healthy donors. Assay: immunoSEQ multiplex PCR; the TCRdb copy retains only in-frame clones and omits some. Among around 190,000 clones listed, 70% to 85% were seen once. The sequenced sample consisted of PBMCs. All receptors derive from a girl aged 2 to 10 in good health and CMV-seropositive. The CDR3 runs from the conserved cysteine through the conserved F or W. Fields, in order: V gene, J gene, D gene, CDR3 protein. D genes are given only for firm matches.

V gene: TRBV6-5
J gene: TRBJ2-1
D gene: NA
CDR3 protein: CAVRGGEAYNEQFF

V gene: TRBV13
J gene: TRBJ2-5
D gene: TRBD1
CDR3 protein: CASLRQGRETQYF

V gene: TRBV11-3
J gene: TRBJ2-1
D gene: TRBD2
CDR3 protein: CASTISGTRDNEQFF

V gene: TRBV5-4
J gene: TRBJ2-3
D gene: NA
CDR3 protein: CASSSVGGNTQYF

V gene: TRBV6-1
J gene: TRBJ1-5
D gene: TRBD1
CDR3 protein: CASCFDRDVNQPQHF

V gene: TRBV27
J gene: TRBJ1-4
D gene: TRBD1
CDR3 protein: CASSSRQGAIEKLFF

V gene: TRBV19
J gene: TRBJ1-5
D gene: NA
CDR3 protein: CASSIPVRRGNQPQHF

V gene: TRBV4-1
J gene: TRBJ1-6
D gene: TRBD1
CDR3 protein: CASSQEVRDRGYNSPLHF

V gene: TRBV19
J gene: TRBJ2-1
D gene: TRBD1
CDR3 protein: CASSQTTGGFNEQFF

V gene: TRBV30
J gene: TRBJ1-1
D gene: NA
CDR3 protein: CAWSVQALMNTEAFF

V gene: TRBV12-5
J gene: TRBJ2-7
D gene: TRBD1
CDR3 protein: CASGPQGQGSYEQYF